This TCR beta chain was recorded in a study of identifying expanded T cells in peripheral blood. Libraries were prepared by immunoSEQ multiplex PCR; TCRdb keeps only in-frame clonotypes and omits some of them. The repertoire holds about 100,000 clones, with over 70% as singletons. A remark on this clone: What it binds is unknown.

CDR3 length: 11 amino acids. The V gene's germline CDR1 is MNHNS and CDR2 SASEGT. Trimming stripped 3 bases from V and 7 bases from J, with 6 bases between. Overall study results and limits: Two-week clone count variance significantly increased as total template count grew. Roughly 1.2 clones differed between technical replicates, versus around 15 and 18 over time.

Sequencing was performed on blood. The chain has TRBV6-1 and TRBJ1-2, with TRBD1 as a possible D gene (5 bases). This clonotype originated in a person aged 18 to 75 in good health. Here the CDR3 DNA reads TGTGCCAGCAGTGAGGGGCTTGGCTACACCTTC. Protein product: CASSEGLGYTF.